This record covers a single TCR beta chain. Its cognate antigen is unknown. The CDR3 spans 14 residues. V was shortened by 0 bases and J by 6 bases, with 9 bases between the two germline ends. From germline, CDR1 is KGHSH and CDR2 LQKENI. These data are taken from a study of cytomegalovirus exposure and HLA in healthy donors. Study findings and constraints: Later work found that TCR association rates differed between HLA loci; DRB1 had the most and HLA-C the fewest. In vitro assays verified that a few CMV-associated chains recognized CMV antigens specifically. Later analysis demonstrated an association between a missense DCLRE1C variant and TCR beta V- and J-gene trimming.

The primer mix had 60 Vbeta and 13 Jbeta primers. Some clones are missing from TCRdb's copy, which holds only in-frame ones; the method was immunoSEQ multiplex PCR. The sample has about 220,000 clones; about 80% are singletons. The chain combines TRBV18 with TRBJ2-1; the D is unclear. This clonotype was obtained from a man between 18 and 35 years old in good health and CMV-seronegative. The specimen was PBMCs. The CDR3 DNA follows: TGTGCCAGCTCACCACCGGGCCTACCCAATGAGCAGTTCTTC. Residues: CASSPPGLPNEQFF.